The clone carrying this T cell receptor (beta chain) was recorded a few times. Its matching antigen is unknown. These data come from a study of PD-1 blockade in mismatch repair-deficient tumors. Study-wide results and limits: Tumor-resident clones, often undetectable pretreatment in blood, expanded then contracted after pembrolizumab.

Using immunoSEQ multiplex PCR, the repertoire was profiled, and TCRdb retains in-frame clones only, with some absent. The sample consists of 90,000 to 120,000 clones, under 90% of them appearing once. V shed 5 bases, J shed 3 bases, and the junction held 9 bases outside the gene matches. CDR1 and CDR2 from the germline V gene are SGHNT and YENEEA. The CDR3 totals 15 residues. This specimen was peripheral blood, taken approximately 36 weeks after starting pembrolizumab. This clonotype was obtained from an adult with mismatch repair-deficient cancer. The chain has TRBV11-3 and TRBJ1-2, with 7 nucleotides matching TRBD1. In DNA, the CDR3 is TGTGCCAGCAGCCCAGGGACTGGACAGGACTATGGCTACACCTTC. Translation gives CASSPGTGQDYGYTF.